This TCR beta chain was profiled in a study of cytomegalovirus exposure and HLA in healthy donors (dated by TCRdb to about 2017). For context, the study as a whole: According to an earlier analysis of 587 of the donors, about 179 million T cells yielded 117 million unique TCR beta sequences and approximately 300 Gb of sequence data. Along with the approximately 650-subject first cohort, a separate validation cohort of around 120 different subjects was used. Five DR-DQ haplotypes were treated as single units for association and clustering because of strong linkage in the cohort. To predict cytomegalovirus infection status, the study combined high-throughput TCR immunosequencing, statistical association of individual TCRs with disease status, and machine learning. Of the roughly 430 genotyped donors, about 84% fell in the genetic ancestry cluster associated with self-reported Caucasian donors. The T cell repertoires of under 700 subjects were profiled by immunosequencing and related to cytomegalovirus serostatus. Every repertoire in the discovery cohort had been generated on one and the same sequencing platform. In a later analysis, previously published TCR beta repertoires from some 640 donors were re-analyzed and high-resolution HLA genotyping was added so that TCR occurrence patterns could be studied. Alongside the repertoire data, information on donor age, sex, ethnicity and CMV serostatus was compiled. Class I and class II HLA loci were covered by the typing at four-digit resolution. Across some 400 genotyped donors of the cohort, an average of about 220,000 unique TCR beta nucleotide sequences per donor were sequenced, and roughly a sixth of those sequences were non-productive. Typing coverage differed by locus: A, B, C, DRB1 and DQB1 were typed in about 620-640 donors, DQA1 in about 550, DPA1 in some 610, and DPB1 in 400 to 490. An early release that covered several hundred HLA-typed donors contained 300 to 350 gigabases of sequencing data and tens of millions of unique TCR sequences. A later genetic analysis took genome-wide SNP genotypes for about 55% of the 666 donors and used that subset as a discovery cohort. The study aimed to test whether signatures of past pathogen exposure could be identified by cataloging public T cell receptors. Rather than using new phenotypic data, the later analysis identified candidate immune exposures from TCR beta sequences and from how often those sequences occurred across donors. In an earlier analysis of 587 of the donors, high-throughput TCR beta sequencing was used to judge whether each TCR beta V gene segment behaved as functional or pseudogenic.

The cohort consisted of 666 healthy bone marrow donors. Cohort members were all nominally healthy when sampled, although unrecorded immune exposures were likely present. The donor was CMV seropositive and was included in the group of approximately 310 seropositive cohort members. Each donor provided a peripheral blood sample, and peripheral blood mononuclear cells were used for TCR beta sequencing. Genomic DNA was extracted from the blood cell samples with the Qiagen DNeasy Blood Extraction Kit. The method behind the library was the immunoSEQ multiplex PCR assay. For the multiplex PCR, a mixture combining 60 forward primers for TCR Vbeta segments and 13 reverse primers for TCR Jbeta segments was used. Amplification of the CDR3 region of rearranged TCR beta genes was performed with a multiplex PCR assay on genomic DNA. The Illumina HiSeq System was used to sequence the amplified TCR beta libraries as 87-base-pair reads. From the authors' description of their analysis: Across the 600 to 700 repertoires, a later analysis counted some 81 million unique TCR beta chains, some 11 million of which were shared by at least two donors. A nearest-neighbor algorithm error-corrected the raw reads and collapsed the reads into unique sequences, merging closely related sequences to remove PCR and sequencing errors. CDR3 sequences were aligned to IMGT reference sequences to assign V, D and J gene segments. For a sequence to be retained, a match of at least six nucleotides was required to both a V gene segment and a J gene segment. Rearrangements were classified as productive when the CDR3 lacked stop codons and remained in frame with V and J, and all other rearrangements were classified as non-productive. Following IMGT convention, CDR3 was defined as the stretch from the second conserved V-encoded cysteine up to the conserved J-encoded phenylalanine. The earlier analysis of some 600 of the donors excluded sequences that lacked an unambiguous match to a single V gene segment. In an earlier analysis of a few hundred of the donors, V segments were called functional above 56.7% productive rearrangements and were called segregating when the between-donor standard deviation exceeded 5%. A statistical classification framework was built to diagnose cytomegalovirus status from the catalog of TCR beta chain sequences. A later analysis assigned V and J genes by comparing TCR nucleotide sequences with IMGT/GENE-DB human TR gene sequences. The TCRdist pipeline was used in a later analysis to assign CDR3 sequences and most-parsimonious VDJ recombination scenarios. In a later analysis, each TCR beta chain was defined by its CDR3 amino acid sequence together with its V-gene family, and reads lacking a unique V-gene family were excluded. To address suspected cross-contamination and a sequencing artifact, a later analysis removed a few hundred highly shared, low-generation-probability nucleotide sequences. A later analysis calculated a clonal expansion index for each public chain from normalized within-repertoire ranks of inferred template counts. Generation probabilities in a later analysis came from a VDJ recombination model fitted to out-of-frame rearrangements, and those results were checked against IGoR. In a later analysis, hypergeometric tests were used to score TCR-TCR, TCR-HLA and TCR-CMV co-occurrence, with a repertoire-size bias correction applied to TCR pairs. In a later analysis, false discovery rates were estimated by permuting HLA or CMV assignments 20 times. In a later analysis, co-occurring TCRs were grouped using DBSCAN, with TCRdist sequence similarity added in when clustering inside HLA-allele-positive subsets. Repertoires with fewer than 30,000 or more than 120,000 public chains, plus five repertoires with anomalous nucleotide sharing, were excluded from co-occurrence clustering. As stored in TCRdb, this immuneACCESS dataset retains in-frame rearrangements with V and J assigned. A fraction of the clones does not appear; measured against another copy, unresolved V genes explain less than half of the discrepancy, and the remainder lacks a known reason. V and J calls and clone size come straight from that table; D and trimming were deduced from the DNA. This sample has about 110,000 clones in its table, and about 12% of those were observed once. The biggest ten clones account for 15% to 20% of the sample.

As concerns this clone: It has no known antigen specificity. Base qualities are missing; no much larger clone stands one base away.

The paper's findings and limits, for the study overall: An earlier analysis of some 590 of the donors showed that most TCR beta V segments appeared in productive rearrangements either about 87% or about 30% of the time, which broadly matched IMGT annotations. According to a later analysis, most CMV-associated TCR beta chains appeared to be HLA-restricted, and the HLA associations seemed to be driven largely by CMV exposure. The authors suggested that the approach could potentially be extended to other disease states and immunological phenotypes. In this cohort, only TCR beta chains were sequenced, and detectable features were limited by the absence of alpha or paired-chain data. Roughly uniform sequencing depth across donors was assumed in presence/absence analyses, although this assumption may not hold. The sequencing pipeline was judged likely to have produced a cluster of highly shared sequence variants as a technical artifact. Immune exposure information for the cohort was limited to CMV serostatus. In a later analysis, the rate of TCR association differed among HLA loci, with DRB1 alleles having the most associated TCRs and HLA-C alleles having the fewest. Correlated functional status among segregating V segments might be attributable to linkage disequilibrium, but an unknown experimental factor could not be ruled out. A later analysis associated 16,951 TCR beta sequences with specific HLA alleles at a false discovery rate of 0.05. A later genetic analysis associated a missense DCLRE1C variant with V-gene and J-gene trimming of TCR beta chains, and an independent cohort replicated the association. In both the original and validation cohorts, the classifier was reported to diagnose cytomegalovirus status with high specificity and sensitivity. The study listed over 150 TCR beta chains as associated with cytomegalovirus. Compared with equally common non-associated chains, HLA-associated TCR beta chains in a later analysis were more clonally expanded and had lower generation probabilities. Most TCR sequences were seen in very few donors, while some public TCRs were found in many individuals. HLA typing was unavailable for some donors at each locus, so association tests used only the typed subset. A few of the identified cytomegalovirus-associated TCR beta chains were confirmed in vitro to be specific for cytomegalovirus antigens. A further reported finding was that TCR beta sequences accurately predicted the HLA-A and HLA-B alleles for most subjects in the first cohort. According to a later genetic analysis, donors in an Asian-associated ancestry cluster had fewer N-insertions in productive TCRs than the approximately 700-donor mean. Some 16 rarely observed V segments, including chromosome 9 orphons, were excluded from the earlier analysis of approximately 500 of the donors because counts were too low. Assigning TCR associations to individual alleles was difficult when HLA alleles, especially DR and DQ, strongly co-occurred. Several of the top co-occurrence clusters appeared to be linked to parvovirus B19, influenza, CMV and Epstein-Barr virus, according to a later analysis.

The TCR sequence derives from a man in his forties in good health and CMV-seropositive. The sequencing sample was made of PBMCs.

The nucleotide sequence reads TGTGCCAGCTCACTGGGACAGGGGGCTTTCCAGCCCCAGCATTTT. Its coded protein is CASSLGQGAFQPQHF. Recombination connected TRBV18 to TRBJ1-5; the junction holds 12 bases that match TRBD1. The germline V gene specifies KGHSH as CDR1 and LQKENI as CDR2. Germline trimming: 4 bases from V, 7 bases from J; junction bases outside gene matches: 5. From cysteine to phenylalanine, the CDR3 is 15 amino acids long. The sequence is cut down to CDR3 DNA, 45 bases in frame from base 1.